The clone carrying this T cell receptor beta chain was picked up one time. What it binds is unknown. These data come from a study of T cell responses to AZD1222 COVID-19 vaccine. Method: immunoSEQ multiplex PCR; TCRdb's copy keeps in-frame clones and lacks some. The sample contains 60,000 to 95,000 clones, roughly 87% of which appear only once. V gave up 0 bases and J gave up 10 bases, with 16 bases separating them. This CDR3 region has 16 residues. Germline lookup yields CDR1 LNHDA and CDR2 SQIVND (reference sequence). Study results and limitations: The repertoires were collected only after the peak T cell response.

The chain employs TRBV19 and TRBJ1-6; D call uncertain. Sample: peripheral blood, taken 28 days after the second AZD1222 dose. This clonotype was obtained from an adult who received the AZD1222 COVID-19 vaccine. The CDR3 region is CASSIDSRSSWSPLHF. For the CDR3, the DNA is TGTGCCAGTAGTATAGATTCCAGGTCCTCCTGGTCACCCCTCCACTTT.